The clone carrying this T cell receptor beta chain was seen many times. This entry comes from a study of neurological immune-mediated disorders. For sorted libraries, the input was 1 million CD4+ or CD8+ T cells. The yield of each sequencing run was over 180 million TCR-beta sequences from 15-18 subjects. TCRdb analysed the 5' RACE reads with MiXCR anew, one entry per CDR3 protein. The data contain some 16,000 distinct CDR3 sequences, 9% to 10% of them seen just once; the ten biggest clones take up around 40%. The CDR3 is 15 residues long. CDR1 and CDR2 from the germline V gene are MDHEN and SYDVKM. V shed 6 bases, J shed 4 bases, and the junction held 8 bases outside the gene matches.

The V and J genes are TRBV28 and TRBJ2-3; 9 nucleotides agree with TRBD2. The TCR was taken from a man in his fifties in good health. Sample: CD8+ T cells from blood. CDR3 region: CASRGSGSISDTQYF. CDR3 coding DNA: TGTGCCAGCAGGGGTAGCGGGAGTATTTCAGATACGCAGTATTTT.